This TCR beta chain was profiled in a study of cytomegalovirus exposure and HLA in healthy donors. As for the study in general: The 90 to 150 validation repertoires matched the approximately 670 first-cohort repertoires in platform, a later analysis reported. Study-wide points: Most observed TCR sequences were rare, whereas some public TCRs were detected in many donors. The classifier reportedly diagnosed cytomegalovirus status with high specificity and sensitivity.

In regard to this clone: Its antigen is not identified.

Data came from immunoSEQ multiplex PCR; TCRdb stores just in-frame clones and leaves some out. This sample yields some 320,000 clones, of which about 85% are seen a single time; about 1% belongs to the top ten. The study drew the donors from its approximately 110-subject validation cohort, separate from the 666-subject first cohort. CDR1 LNHNV and CDR2 YYDKDF come from the germline V gene (reference sequence). CDR3 length: 16 residues. V was trimmed by 0 bases and J by 3 bases, leaving 11 bases between them. This chain joins TRBV15 and TRBJ2-2, with D unresolved. The sequenced sample was PBMCs. This TCR came from a woman aged 25-40 years in good health and CMV-seropositive. In DNA, the CDR3 is TGTGCCACCAGCAGAGATACGGCTATTTACACCGGGGAGCTGTTTTTT. It specifies CATSRDTAIYTGELFF.